This T cell receptor beta chain was recovered during a study of graft-versus-host responses after intestinal transplantation. Study-level background: Anti-thymocyte globulin induction, then tacrolimus and steroids for two to four years, went to all recipients.

As concerns this clone: Its antigen is unidentified.

Germline loops: CDR1 SGHVS, CDR2 FNYEAQ. V gave up 5 bases and J gave up 3 bases; unmatched junction bases: 9. The CDR3 length is 16 residues. Whole-study findings and limits: Detection of GvH clones occurred in recipient marrow, and some had their first appearance in ileum or blood.

Generated by immunoSEQ multiplex PCR, the TCRdb table keeps only in-frame clones and is missing some. The sample comprises about 93,000 clones, about 93% of which are singletons, and roughly 0.49% rests with the top ten. This receptor was identified in a human donor who received an intestinal transplant. Here the sequenced sample was unstimulated CD8+ T cells sorted from spleen or lymph node cells, taken before intestinal transplant. The genes are TRBV7-6 and TRBJ2-1, with 8 bases identical to TRBD2. As DNA, the CDR3 is TGTGCCAGCAGCCCCGGGGGGGCGGCCGTCTACAATGAGCAGTTCTTC. Translating it yields CASSPGGAAVYNEQFF.